The 11 T cell receptor beta chains below come from one sample, sequenced in a study of T cell repertoires in cytomegalovirus infection. MiXCR was run by TCRdb on the reads, yielding one entry per CDR3 protein. The sample shows nearly 650,000 distinct CDR3 sequences, approximately 24% of them seen only once. The specimen was CD8+ T cells from PBMCs. Receptor source: a human donor in good health (CMV status not recorded). Some clones in this sample may be carry-over from other donors' samples.

This chain uses TRBV15 with TRBJ1-2, with no clear D. Trimming pared 5 bases from V and 2 bases from J, leaving 15 bases between. The CDR3 has 15 residues. Germline V gene lookup returns CDR1 LNHNV and CDR2 YYDKDF (reference sequence). CDR3: CATSPRPYENYGYTF. DNA for the CDR3: TGTGCCACCAGCCCTAGGCCCTACGAGAACTATGGCTACACCTTC. Supplemented by reference TRBV15 and TRBJ1-2, the full variable domain reads DAMVIQNPRYQVTQFGKPVTLSCSQTLNHNVMYWYQQKSSQAPKLLFHYYDKDFNNEADTPDNFQSRRPNTSFCFLDIRSPGLGDTAMYLCATSPRPYENYGYTFGSGTRLTVV.

This clonotype was counted between two and nine times. This chain links TRBV7-8 with TRBJ2-4; 7 positions match TRBD2. The junction had 5 bases not matched to a gene; V was cut back by 5 bases and J by 7 bases. Germline-derived CDR1 and CDR2 are SGHVS and FQNEAQ. This CDR3 is 13 amino acids long. DNA of the CDR3: TGTGCCAGCAGCACGCGGCGGGGGAACATTCAGTACTTC. This gives the protein CASSTRRGNIQYF.

In this sample, this clonotype turned up many times. The chain links TRBV28 to TRBJ2-1; D gene uncertain. The CDR3 totals 14 residues. Deletions cut 4 bases from V and 3 bases from J, with 10 bases between. The V gene's germline CDR1 is MDHEN and CDR2 SYDVKM. The CDR3 region is CASSSERSYNEQFF. Written as DNA, the CDR3 is TGTGCCAGCAGTTCCGAGAGGAGCTACAATGAGCAGTTCTTC.

This clonotype was recorded many times. The chain recombines TRBV27 with TRBJ1-1; D is perhaps TRBD1 (5 bases). V was pared by 6 bases and J by 3 bases, with 14 bases between. CDR3 size: 14 residues. In germline, CDR1 is MNHEY, CDR2 SMNVEV (reference sequence). The CDR3 loop reads CASSLVGGDTEAFF. The CDR3 DNA reads TGTGCCAGCAGCTTAGTTGGGGGGGACACTGAAGCTTTCTTT.

As for this clonotype: A junction boundary mismatches the germline segment, possibly from a read error. The rearrangement links TRBV28 to TRBJ2-3, with 7 bases matching TRBD1. From germline, CDR1 is MDHEN and CDR2 SYDVKM. The CDR3 extends over 15 amino acids. CDR3 DNA: TGTGTCAGCTTACTCGGGCAGGGGGATTTAGATACGCAGTATTTT. As protein: CVSLLGQGDLDTQYF.

This clonotype was seen only a few times. The genes are TRBV20-1 and TRBJ2-2; TRBD1 matches at 7 bases. CDR3 length: 13 amino acids. Germline values: CDR1 DFQATT, CDR2 SNEGSKA (reference sequence). V lost 5 bases to trimming and J lost 4 bases; unmatched junction nucleotides: 4. The CDR3 DNA sequence: TGCAGTGCTCACGACAGGGTCACCGGGGAGCTGTTTTTT. This sequence encodes CSAHDRVTGELFF.

This clonotype was detected a few times. The chain joins TRBV5-5 to TRBJ2-5, with a possible D match to TRBD2 (5 bases). Trimming took off 4 bases at V and 1 base at J, with 14 bases between the two ends. CDR3 size: 15 residues. Germline assignment: CDR1 SGHKS and CDR2 YYEKEE (reference sequence). DNA of the CDR3: TGTGCCAGCAGCAACCTCGGGATGACCCAAGAGACCCAGTACTTC. Amino acids: CASSNLGMTQETQYF.

V usage is TRBV14 and J usage is TRBJ2-3; D not resolved. The CDR3 extends over 14 amino acids. V was cut by 0 bases and J by 0 bases, with 4 bases left in between. Germline V gives CDR1 SGHDN, CDR2 FVKESK. CDR3 region: CASSQDPSTDTQYF. The CDR3 region has the DNA TGTGCCAGCAGCCAAGACCCTAGCACAGATACGCAGTATTTT.

The chain is built from TRBV7-2 and TRBJ1-2; D is possibly TRBD1 (5 bases). The CDR3 is 16 residues long. In germline, CDR1 is SGHTA, CDR2 FQGNSA. V shed 6 bases and J shed 3 bases, with 20 bases lying between them. The CDR3 nucleotides are TGTGCCAGCAGTCACATTGGGGGGGGGGGAGACTATGGCTACACCTTC. Residues: CASSHIGGGGDYGYTF.

Only a few counts were recorded for this clonotype. The rearrangement uses TRBV7-9 and TRBJ1-1; no definite D call. Looked up from germline, CDR1 is SEHNR and CDR2 is FQNEAQ (reference sequence). This CDR3 contains 15 residues. The V end was cut by 1 base, the J end by 3 bases, with 12 bases between. CDR3 residues: CASSLVSGWDTEAFF. Written as DNA, the CDR3 is TGTGCCAGCAGCTTAGTATCCGGGTGGGACACTGAAGCTTTCTTT.

This clonotype was observed many times. This sequence joins TRBV12-5 and TRBJ2-2; D is perhaps TRBD1 (6 bases). V lost 4 bases, J lost 6 bases, and 15 bases lay in between. Per the germline V gene, CDR1 is LGHNT and CDR2 is FRNRAP. This CDR3 contains 15 residues. The CDR3 DNA follows: TGTGCTAGTGGTTCTAATATACAGGGTTCCGGGGAGCTGTTTTTT. This codes for CASGSNIQGSGELFF.